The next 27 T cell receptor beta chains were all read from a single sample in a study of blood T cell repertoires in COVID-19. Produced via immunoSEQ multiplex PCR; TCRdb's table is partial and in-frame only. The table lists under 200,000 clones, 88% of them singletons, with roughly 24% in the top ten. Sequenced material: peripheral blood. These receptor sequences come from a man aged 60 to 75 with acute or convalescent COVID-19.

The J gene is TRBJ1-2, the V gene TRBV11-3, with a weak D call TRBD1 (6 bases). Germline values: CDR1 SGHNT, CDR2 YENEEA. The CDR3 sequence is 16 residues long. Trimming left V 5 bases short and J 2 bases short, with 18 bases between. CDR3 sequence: CASSPRSGTLNYGYTF. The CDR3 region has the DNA TGTGCCAGCAGCCCTAGATCCGGGACACTAAACTATGGCTACACCTTC.

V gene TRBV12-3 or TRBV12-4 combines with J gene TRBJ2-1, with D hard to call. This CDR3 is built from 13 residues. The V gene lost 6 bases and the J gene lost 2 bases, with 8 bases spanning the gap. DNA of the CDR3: TGTGCCAGCAGCCCCCCCACCTACAATGAGCAGTTCTTC. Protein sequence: CASSPPTYNEQFF.

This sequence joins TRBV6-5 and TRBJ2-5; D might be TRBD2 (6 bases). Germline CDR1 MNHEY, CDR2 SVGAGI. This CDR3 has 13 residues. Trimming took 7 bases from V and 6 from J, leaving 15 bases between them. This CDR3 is CASMLRGGKTQYF. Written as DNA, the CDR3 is TGTGCCAGCATGTTAAGGGGAGGAAAGACCCAGTACTTC.

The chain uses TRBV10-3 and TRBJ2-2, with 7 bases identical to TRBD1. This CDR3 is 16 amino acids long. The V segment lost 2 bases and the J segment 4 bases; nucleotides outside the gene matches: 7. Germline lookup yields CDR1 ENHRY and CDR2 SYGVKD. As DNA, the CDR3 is TGTGCCATCAGTGAGCCTACAGGGGACGGCACCGGGGAGCTGTTTTTT. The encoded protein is CAISEPTGDGTGELFF.

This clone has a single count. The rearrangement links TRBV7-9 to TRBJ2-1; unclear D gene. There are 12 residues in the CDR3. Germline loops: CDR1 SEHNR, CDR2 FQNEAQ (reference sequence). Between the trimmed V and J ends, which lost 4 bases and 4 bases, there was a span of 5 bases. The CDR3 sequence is CASSYTYNEQFF. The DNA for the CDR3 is TGTGCCAGCAGCTATACTTACAATGAGCAGTTCTTC. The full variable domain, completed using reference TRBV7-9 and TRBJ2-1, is DTGVSQNPRHKITKRGQNVTFRCDPISEHNRLYWYRQTLGQGPEFLTYFQNEAQLEKSRLLSDRFSAERPKGSFSTLEIQRTEQGDSAMYLCASSYTYNEQFFGPGTRLTVL.

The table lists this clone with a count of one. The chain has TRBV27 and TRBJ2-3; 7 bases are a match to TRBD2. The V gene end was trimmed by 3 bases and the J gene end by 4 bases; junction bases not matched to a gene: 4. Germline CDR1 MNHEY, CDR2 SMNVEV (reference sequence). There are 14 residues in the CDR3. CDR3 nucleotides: TGTGCCAGCAGTTTTGAGGGGAGGGCAGATACGCAGTATTTT. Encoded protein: CASSFEGRADTQYF.

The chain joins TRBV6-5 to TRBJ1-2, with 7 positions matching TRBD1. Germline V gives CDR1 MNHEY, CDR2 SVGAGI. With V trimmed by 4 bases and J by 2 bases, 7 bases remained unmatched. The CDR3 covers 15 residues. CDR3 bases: TGTGCCAGCAGTTCCCGGACAGGACTAAACTATGGCTACACCTTC. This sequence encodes CASSSRTGLNYGYTF.

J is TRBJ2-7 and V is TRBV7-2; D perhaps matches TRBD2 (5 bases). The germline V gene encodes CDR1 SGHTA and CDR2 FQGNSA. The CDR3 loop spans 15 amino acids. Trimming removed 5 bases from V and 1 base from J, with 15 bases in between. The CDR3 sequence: CASSAELGVSYEQYF. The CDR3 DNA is TGTGCCAGCAGCGCGGAGTTGGGAGTTTCCTACGAGCAGTACTTC.

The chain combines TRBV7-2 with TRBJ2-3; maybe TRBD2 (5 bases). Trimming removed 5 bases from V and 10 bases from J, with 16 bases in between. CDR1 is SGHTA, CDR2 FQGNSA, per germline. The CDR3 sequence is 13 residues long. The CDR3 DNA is TGTGCCAGCAGCGCGGACTCCACTGGGGCGCAGTATTTT. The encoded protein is CASSADSTGAQYF.

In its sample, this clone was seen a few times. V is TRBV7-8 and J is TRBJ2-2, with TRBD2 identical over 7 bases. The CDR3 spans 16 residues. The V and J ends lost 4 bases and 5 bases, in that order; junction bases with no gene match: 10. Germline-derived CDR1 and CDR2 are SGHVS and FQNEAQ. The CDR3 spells CASSSDGQGGTGELFF. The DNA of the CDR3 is TGTGCCAGCAGCTCCGATGGGCAGGGAGGGACCGGGGAGCTGTTTTTT. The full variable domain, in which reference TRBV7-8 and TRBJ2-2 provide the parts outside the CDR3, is GAGVSQSPRYKVAKRGQDVALRCDPISGHVSLFWYQQALGQGPEFLTYFQNEAQLDKSGLPSDRFFAERPEGSVSTLKIQRTQQEDSAVYLCASSSDGQGGTGELFFGEGSRLTVL.

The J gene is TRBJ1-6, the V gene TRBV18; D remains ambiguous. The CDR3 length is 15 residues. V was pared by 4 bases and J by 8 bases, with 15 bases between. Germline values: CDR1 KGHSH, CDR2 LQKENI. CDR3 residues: CASSREASTDSPLHF. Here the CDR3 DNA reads TGTGCCAGCTCACGAGAGGCCTCTACCGATTCACCCCTCCACTTT. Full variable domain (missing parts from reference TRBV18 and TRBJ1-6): NAGVMQNPRHLVRRRGQEARLRCSPMKGHSHVYWYRQLPEEGLKFMVYLQKENIIDESGMPKERFSAEFPKEGPSILRIQQVVRGDSAAYFCASSREASTDSPLHFGNGTRLTVT.

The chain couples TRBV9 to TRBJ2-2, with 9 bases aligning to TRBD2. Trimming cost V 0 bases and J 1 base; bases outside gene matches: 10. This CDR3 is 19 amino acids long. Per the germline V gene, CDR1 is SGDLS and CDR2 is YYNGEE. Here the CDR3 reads CASSVDRGSGGQNTGELFF. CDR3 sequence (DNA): TGTGCCAGCAGCGTAGATCGGGGTAGCGGGGGCCAGAACACCGGGGAGCTGTTTTTT.

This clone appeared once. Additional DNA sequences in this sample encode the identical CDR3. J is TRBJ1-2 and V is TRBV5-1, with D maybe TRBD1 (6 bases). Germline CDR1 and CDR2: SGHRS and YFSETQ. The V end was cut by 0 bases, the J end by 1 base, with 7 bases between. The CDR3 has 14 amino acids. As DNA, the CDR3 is TGCGCCAGCAGCTTGGGGACAGTTAACTATGGCTACACCTTC. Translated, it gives CASSLGTVNYGYTF.

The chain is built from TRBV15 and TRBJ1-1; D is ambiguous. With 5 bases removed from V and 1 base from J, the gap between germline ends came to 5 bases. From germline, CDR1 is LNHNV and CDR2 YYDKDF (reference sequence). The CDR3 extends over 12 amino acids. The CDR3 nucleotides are TGTGCCACCAGCCGGGGGAACACTGAAGCTTTCTTT. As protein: CATSRGNTEAFF.

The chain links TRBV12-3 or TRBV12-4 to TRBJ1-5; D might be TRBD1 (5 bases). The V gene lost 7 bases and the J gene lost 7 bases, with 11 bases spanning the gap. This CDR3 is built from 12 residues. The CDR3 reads CASTLGGQPQHF. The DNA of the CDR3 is TGTGCCAGCACCCTGGGGGGACAGCCCCAGCATTTT.

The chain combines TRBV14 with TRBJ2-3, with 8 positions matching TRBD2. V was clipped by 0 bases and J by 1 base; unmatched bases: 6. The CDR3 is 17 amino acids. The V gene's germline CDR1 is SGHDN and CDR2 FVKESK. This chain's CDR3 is CASSQEAAGVGTDTQYF. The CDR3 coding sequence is TGTGCCAGCAGCCAAGAGGCAGCGGGGGTGGGCACAGATACGCAGTATTTT.

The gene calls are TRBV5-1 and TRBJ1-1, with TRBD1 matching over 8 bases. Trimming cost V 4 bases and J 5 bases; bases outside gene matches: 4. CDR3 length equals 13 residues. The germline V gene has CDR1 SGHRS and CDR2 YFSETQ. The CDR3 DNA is TGCGCCAGCAGCCGACGACAGGGGACTGAAGCTTTCTTT. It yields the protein CASSRRQGTEAFF. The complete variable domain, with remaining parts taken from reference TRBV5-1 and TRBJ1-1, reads KAGVTQTPRYLIKTRGQQVTLSCSPISGHRSVSWYQQTPGQGLQFLFEYFSETQRNKGNFPGRFSGRQFSNSRSEMNVSTLELGDSALYLCASSRRQGTEAFFGQGTRLTVV.

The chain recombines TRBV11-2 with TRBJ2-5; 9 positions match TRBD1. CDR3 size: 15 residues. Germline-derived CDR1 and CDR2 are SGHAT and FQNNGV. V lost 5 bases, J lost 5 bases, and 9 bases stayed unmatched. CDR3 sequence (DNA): TGTGCCAGCAGCCATCCGACAGGGGGTGTGGAGACCCAGTACTTC. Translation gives CASSHPTGGVETQYF.

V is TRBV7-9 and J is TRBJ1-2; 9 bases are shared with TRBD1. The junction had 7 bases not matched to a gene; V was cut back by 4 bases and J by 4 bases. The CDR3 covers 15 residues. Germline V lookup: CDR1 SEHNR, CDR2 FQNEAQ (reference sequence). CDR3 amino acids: CASSYGDREAYGYTF. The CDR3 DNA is TGTGCCAGCAGCTATGGGGACAGGGAGGCCTATGGCTACACCTTC.

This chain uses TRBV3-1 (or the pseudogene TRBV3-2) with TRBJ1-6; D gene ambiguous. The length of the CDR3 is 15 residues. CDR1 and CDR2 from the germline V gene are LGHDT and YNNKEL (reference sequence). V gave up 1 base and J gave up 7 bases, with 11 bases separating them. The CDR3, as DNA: TGTGCCAGCAGCCAAGCGACTTCCAAGAATTCACCCCTCCACTTT. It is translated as CASSQATSKNSPLHF.

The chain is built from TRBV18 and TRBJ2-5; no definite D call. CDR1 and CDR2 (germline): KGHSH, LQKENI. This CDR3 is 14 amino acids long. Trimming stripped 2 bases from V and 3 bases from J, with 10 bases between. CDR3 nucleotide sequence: TGTGCCAGCTCACCAATCGACGGAGAAGAGACCCAGTACTTC. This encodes CASSPIDGEETQYF.

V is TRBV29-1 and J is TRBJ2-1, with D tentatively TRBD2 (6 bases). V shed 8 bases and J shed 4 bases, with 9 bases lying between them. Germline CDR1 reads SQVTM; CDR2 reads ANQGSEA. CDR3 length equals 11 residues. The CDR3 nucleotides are TGCAGCACGGACTATTACAATGAGCAGTTCTTC. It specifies CSTDYYNEQFF.

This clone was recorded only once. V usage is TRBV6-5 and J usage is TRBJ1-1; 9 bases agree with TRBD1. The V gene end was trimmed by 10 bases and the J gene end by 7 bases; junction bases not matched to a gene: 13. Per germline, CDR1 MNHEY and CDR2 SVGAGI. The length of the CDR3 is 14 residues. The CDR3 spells CATSLRTGVGEAFF. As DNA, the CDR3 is TGTGCCACTAGCCTCCGGACAGGGGTTGGTGAAGCTTTCTTT.

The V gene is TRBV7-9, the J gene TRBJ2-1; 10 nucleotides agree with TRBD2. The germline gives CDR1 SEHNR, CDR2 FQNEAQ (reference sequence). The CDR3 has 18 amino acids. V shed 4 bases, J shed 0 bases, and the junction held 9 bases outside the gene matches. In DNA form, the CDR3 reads TGTGCCAGCAGCTCTGTTATTAGCGGGGGGCCCTCCTACAATGAGCAGTTCTTC. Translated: CASSSVISGGPSYNEQFF. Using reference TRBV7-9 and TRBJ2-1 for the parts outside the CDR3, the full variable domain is DTGVSQNPRHKITKRGQNVTFRCDPISEHNRLYWYRQTLGQGPEFLTYFQNEAQLEKSRLLSDRFSAERPKGSFSTLEIQRTEQGDSAMYLCASSSVISGGPSYNEQFFGPGTRLTVL.

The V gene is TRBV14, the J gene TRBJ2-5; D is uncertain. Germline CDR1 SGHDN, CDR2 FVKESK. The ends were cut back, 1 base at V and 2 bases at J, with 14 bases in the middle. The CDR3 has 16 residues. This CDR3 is CASSQGNSNIQETQYF. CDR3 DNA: TGTGCCAGCAGCCAAGGAAACAGTAATATTCAAGAGACCCAGTACTTC.

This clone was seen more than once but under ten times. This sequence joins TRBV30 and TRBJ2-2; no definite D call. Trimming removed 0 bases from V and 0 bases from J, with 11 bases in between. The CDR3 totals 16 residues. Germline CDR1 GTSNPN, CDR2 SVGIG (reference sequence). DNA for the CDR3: TGTGCCTGGAGTGTACAGTTACAATCGAACACCGGGGAGCTGTTTTTT. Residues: CAWSVQLQSNTGELFF.

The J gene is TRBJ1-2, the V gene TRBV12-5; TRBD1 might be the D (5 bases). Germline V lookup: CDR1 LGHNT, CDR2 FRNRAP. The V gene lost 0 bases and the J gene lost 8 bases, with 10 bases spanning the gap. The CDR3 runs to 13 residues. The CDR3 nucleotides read TGTGCTAGTGGTTTGGTACTGGGGCGGGGCTACACCTTC. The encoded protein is CASGLVLGRGYTF.